The present TCR beta chain was sequenced within a study of Graves' ophthalmopathy and Graves' hyperthyroidism. Study-level background: Before any treatment was given, at initial diagnosis, peripheral blood was collected.

The authors amplified TCR beta CDR3 regions, and they did so from RNA transcripts for repertoire sequencing. In the first round, RT-PCR was carried out with HTBI primers, and a multiplex PCR formed the second round. Using its own MiXCR run on the multiplex PCR reads, TCRdb lists one record per CDR3 protein. The sample gives approximately 150,000 distinct CDR3 sequences, around two fifths of which show up once; roughly 8.9% is in the top ten. Certain patients, namely those with other autoimmune diseases, uncontrolled infections, pregnancy or lactation, were excluded. Serum thyroxine and TRAb, along with clinical symptoms, thyroid ultrasound and orbital computed tomography, were what diagnosis relied on. What supplied the PBMCs was 7.5 to 10 ml of fresh peripheral blood. V was pared by 6 bases and J by 4 bases, with 12 bases between. This CDR3 is 13 amino acids long. This clonotype was counted ten times or more.

This receptor was taken from a man between 25 and 39 years old with Graves' ophthalmopathy. The V gene is TRBV12-3 or TRBV12-4, the J gene TRBJ1-2; tentative D call: TRBD1 (5 bases). Input material: peripheral blood. CDR3 DNA sequence: TGTGCCAGCAGAATAGCAGGGTCCTATGGCTACACCTTC. This encodes CASRIAGSYGYTF.